The clone carrying this T cell receptor beta chain was counted a few times. What it binds is unknown. A J-beta primer mix and a sample-barcoded 5' primer were used in a second PCR of about 6 to 12 cycles. TCRdb passed the 5' RACE reads through MiXCR, listing each CDR3 protein once. Among about 680,000 distinct CDR3 sequences, around 45% were seen once, and the ten largest hold approximately 32%. The data derive from a study of blood T cells in healthy people across ages. Findings and caveats of the study: Strong correlation linked observed beta diversity and percent naive T cells. Without sorted subsets, naive and antigen-experienced compartments could not be conclusively compared.

Sequencing was performed on blood. The clonotype comes from a woman aged 60 to 75 in good health.

The CDR3 spells CSVELQGTQYF. The CDR3, as DNA: TGCAGCGTTGAACTTCAGGGGACCCAGTACTTC. The chain is built from TRBV29-1 and TRBJ2-5; weak D call: TRBD1 (5 bases). From germline, CDR1 is SQVTM and CDR2 ANQGSEA. The V gene lost 2 bases and the J gene lost 7 bases, with 8 bases spanning the gap. This CDR3 is built from 11 residues.